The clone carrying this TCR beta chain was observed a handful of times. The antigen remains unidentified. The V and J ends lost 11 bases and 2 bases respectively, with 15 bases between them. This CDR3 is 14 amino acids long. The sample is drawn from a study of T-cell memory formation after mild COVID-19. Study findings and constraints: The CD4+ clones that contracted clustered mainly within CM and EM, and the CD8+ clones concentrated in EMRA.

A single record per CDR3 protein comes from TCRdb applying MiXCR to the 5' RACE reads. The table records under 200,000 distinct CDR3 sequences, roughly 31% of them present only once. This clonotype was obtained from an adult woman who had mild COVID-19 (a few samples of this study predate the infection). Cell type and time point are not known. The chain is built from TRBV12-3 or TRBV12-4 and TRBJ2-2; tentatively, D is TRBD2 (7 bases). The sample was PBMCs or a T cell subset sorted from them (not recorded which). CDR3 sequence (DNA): TGTGCCCTTAAGGGGGGGGTAAACACCGGGGAGCTGTTTTTT. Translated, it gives CALKGGVNTGELFF.